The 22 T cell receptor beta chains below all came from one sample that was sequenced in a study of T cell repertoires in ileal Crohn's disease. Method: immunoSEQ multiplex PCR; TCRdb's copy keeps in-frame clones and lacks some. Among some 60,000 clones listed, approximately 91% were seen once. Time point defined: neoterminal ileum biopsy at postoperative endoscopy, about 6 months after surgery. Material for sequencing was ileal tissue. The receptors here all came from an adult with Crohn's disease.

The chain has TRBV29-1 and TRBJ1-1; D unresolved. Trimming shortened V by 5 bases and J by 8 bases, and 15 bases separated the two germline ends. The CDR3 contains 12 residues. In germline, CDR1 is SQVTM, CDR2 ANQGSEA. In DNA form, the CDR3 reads TGCAGCGTTAAAATATCGGGGAGGGAAGCTTTCTTT. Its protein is CSVKISGREAFF. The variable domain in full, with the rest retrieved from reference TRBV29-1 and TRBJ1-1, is SAVISQKPSRDICQRGTSLTIQCQVDSQVTMMFWYRQQPGQSLTLIATANQGSEATYESGFVIDKFPISRPNLTFSTLTVSNMSPEDSSIYLCSVKISGREAFFGQGTRLTVV.

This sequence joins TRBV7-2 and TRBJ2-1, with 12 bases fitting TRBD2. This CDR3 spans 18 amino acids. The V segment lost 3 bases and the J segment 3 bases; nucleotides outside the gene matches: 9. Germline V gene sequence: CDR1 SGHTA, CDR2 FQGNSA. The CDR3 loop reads CASSFSRLAGVSYNEQFF. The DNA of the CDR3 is TGTGCCAGCAGCTTCTCGAGACTAGCGGGAGTCAGCTACAATGAGCAGTTCTTC.

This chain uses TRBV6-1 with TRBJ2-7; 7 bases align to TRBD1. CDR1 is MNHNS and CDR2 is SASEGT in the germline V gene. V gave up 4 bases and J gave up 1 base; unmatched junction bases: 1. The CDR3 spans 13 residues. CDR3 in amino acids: CASSGDSSYEQYV. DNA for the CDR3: TGTGCCAGCAGTGGGGACAGTTCCTACGAGCAGTACGTC.

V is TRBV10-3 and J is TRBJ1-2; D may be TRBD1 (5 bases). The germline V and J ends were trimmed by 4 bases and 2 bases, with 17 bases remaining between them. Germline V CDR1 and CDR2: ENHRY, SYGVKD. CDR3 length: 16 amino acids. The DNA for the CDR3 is TGTGCCATCAGTGCGACAGCCCAATACAGCAACTATGGCTACACCTTC. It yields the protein CAISATAQYSNYGYTF.

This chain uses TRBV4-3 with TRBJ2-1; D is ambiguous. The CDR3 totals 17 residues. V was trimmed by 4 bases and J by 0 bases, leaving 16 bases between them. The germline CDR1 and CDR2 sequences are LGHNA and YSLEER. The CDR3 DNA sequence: TGCGCCAGCAGCCCCGTGGCGGCGGTCAGCTCCTACAATGAGCAGTTCTTC. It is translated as CASSPVAAVSSYNEQFF.

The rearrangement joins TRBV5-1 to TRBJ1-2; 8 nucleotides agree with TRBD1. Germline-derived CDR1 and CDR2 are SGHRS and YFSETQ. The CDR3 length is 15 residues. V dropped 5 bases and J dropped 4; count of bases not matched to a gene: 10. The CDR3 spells CASRRSGQELYGYTF. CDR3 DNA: TGCGCCAGCAGGCGCTCGGGACAGGAACTCTATGGCTACACCTTC.

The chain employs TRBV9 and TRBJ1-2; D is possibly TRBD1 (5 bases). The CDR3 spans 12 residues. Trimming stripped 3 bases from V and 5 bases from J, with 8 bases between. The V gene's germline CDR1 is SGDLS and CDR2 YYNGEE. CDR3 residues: CASSAGTYGYTF. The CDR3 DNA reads TGTGCCAGCAGCGCAGGGACTTATGGCTACACCTTC.

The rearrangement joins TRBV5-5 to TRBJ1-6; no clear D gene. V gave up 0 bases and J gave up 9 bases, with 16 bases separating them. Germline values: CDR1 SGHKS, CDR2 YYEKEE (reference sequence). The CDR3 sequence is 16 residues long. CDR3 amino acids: CASSLDTERRASPLHF. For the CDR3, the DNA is TGTGCCAGCAGCTTGGATACGGAAAGGAGGGCTTCACCCCTCCACTTT.

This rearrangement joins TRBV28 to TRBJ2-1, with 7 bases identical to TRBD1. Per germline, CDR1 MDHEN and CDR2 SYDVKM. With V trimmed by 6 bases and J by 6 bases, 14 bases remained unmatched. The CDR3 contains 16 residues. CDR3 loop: CASSSPTGILRNEQFF. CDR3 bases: TGTGCCAGCAGCTCGCCGACAGGGATTTTACGCAATGAGCAGTTCTTC.

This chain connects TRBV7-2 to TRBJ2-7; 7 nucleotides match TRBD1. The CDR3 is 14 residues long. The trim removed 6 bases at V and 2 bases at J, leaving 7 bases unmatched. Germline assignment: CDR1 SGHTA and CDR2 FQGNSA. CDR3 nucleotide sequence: TGTGCCAGCAGAGAGGGGACAGTGACCTACGAGCAGTACTTC. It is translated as CASREGTVTYEQYF.

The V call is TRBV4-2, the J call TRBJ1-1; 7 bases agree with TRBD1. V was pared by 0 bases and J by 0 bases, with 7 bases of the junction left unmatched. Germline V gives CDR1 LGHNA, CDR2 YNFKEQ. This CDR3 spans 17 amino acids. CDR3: CASSQDLLGGMNTEAFF. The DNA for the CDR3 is TGTGCCAGCAGCCAAGATTTATTAGGGGGCATGAACACTGAAGCTTTCTTT.

CDR3 in amino acids: CASSQTGGNTEAFF. As DNA, the CDR3 is TGTGCCAGCAGCCAAACAGGGGGGAACACTGAAGCTTTCTTT. This chain uses TRBV2 with TRBJ1-1; 8 bases agree with TRBD1. J lost 1 base, V lost 6 bases, and 4 bases had no gene match. This CDR3 region has 14 residues. Germline V gene lookup returns CDR1 SNHLY and CDR2 FYNNEI.

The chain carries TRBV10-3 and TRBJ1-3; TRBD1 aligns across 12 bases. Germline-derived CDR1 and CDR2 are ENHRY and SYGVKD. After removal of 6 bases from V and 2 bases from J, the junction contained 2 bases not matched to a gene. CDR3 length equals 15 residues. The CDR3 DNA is TGTGCCATCAGCAGGGACAGGGGGCCTGGAAACACCATATATTTT. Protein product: CAISRDRGPGNTIYF.

The CDR3 nucleotides are TGTGCCAGCACCCTCGGGACAGCCTATGGCTACACCTTC. Protein sequence: CASTLGTAYGYTF. The rearrangement links TRBV7-9 to TRBJ1-2; TRBD1 matches at 7 bases. This CDR3 is built from 13 residues. From germline, CDR1 is SEHNR and CDR2 FQNEAQ (reference sequence). With V trimmed by 7 bases and J by 4 bases, 6 bases remained unmatched.

CDR3 amino acids: CASSIERRTNYGYTF. For the CDR3, the DNA is TGTGCCAGTAGTATCGAGAGGCGAACTAACTATGGCTACACCTTC. The chain carries TRBV19 and TRBJ1-2; D not resolved. Germline V lookup: CDR1 LNHDA, CDR2 SQIVND (reference sequence). The CDR3 runs 15 residues. Trimming removed 3 bases at V and 0 bases at J, with 11 bases between. Combining the CDR3 with reference TRBV19 and TRBJ1-2 gives the whole variable domain DGGITQSPKYLFRKEGQNVTLSCEQNLNHDAMYWYRQDPGQGLRLIYYSQIVNDFQKGDIAEGYSVSREKKESFPLTVTSAQKNPTAFYLCASSIERRTNYGYTFGSGTRLTVV.

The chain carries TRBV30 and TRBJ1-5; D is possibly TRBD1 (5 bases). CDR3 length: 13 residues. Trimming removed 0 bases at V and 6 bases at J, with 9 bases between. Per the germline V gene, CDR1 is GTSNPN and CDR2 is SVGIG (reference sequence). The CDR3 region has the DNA TGTGCCTGGAGTGTAGTGGGGGGTCAGCCCCAGCATTTT. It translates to CAWSVVGGQPQHF.

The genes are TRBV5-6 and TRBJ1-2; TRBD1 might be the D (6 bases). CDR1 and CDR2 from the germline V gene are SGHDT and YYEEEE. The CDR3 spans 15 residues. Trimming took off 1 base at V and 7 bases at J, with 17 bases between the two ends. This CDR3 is CASSLRVRGSGGYTF. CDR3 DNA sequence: TGTGCCAGCAGCTTGAGGGTCAGGGGCTCTGGTGGCTACACCTTC.

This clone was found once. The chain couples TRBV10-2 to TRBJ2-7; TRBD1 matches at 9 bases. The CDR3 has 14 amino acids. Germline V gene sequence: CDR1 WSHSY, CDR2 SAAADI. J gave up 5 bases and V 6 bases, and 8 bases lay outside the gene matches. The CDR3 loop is CASRGTGGLDEQYV. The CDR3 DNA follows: TGCGCCAGCAGGGGCACAGGGGGCTTAGACGAGCAGTACGTC.

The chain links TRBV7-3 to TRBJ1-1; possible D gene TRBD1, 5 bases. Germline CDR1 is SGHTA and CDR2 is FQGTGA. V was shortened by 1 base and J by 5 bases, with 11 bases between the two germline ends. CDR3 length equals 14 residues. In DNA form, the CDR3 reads TGTGCCAGCAGCTTAATGTCGGGGGATACTGAAGCTTTCTTT. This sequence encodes CASSLMSGDTEAFF.

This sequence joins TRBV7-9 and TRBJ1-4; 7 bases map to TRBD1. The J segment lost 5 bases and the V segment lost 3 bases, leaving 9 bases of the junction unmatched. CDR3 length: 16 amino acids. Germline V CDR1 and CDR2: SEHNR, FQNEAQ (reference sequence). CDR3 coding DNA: TGTGCCAGCAGCTTGGCGACAGGGACACCAAATGAAAAACTGTTTTTT. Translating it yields CASSLATGTPNEKLFF.

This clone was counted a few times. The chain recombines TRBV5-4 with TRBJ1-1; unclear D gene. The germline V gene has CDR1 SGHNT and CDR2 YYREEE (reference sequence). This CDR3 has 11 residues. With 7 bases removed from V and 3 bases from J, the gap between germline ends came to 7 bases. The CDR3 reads CASVGDTEAFF. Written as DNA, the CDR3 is TGTGCCAGCGTCGGAGACACTGAAGCTTTCTTT.

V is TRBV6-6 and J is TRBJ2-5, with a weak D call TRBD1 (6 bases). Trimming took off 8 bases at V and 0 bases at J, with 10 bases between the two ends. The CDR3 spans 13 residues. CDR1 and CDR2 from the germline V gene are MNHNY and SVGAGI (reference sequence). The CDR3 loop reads CASQYRDQETQYF. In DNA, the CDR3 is TGTGCCAGCCAGTACAGGGACCAAGAGACCCAGTACTTC.